The subject of this entry is one T cell receptor (beta chain). This specimen comes from a study of blood T cell repertoires in COVID-19. Study summary: PBMCs, B-cell-depleted T cells, or T cells provided the cDNA or gDNA that made up the material.

Study processing details: Amplification from reference gene primers served as the basis for estimated nucleated cell counts. Produced via immunoSEQ multiplex PCR; TCRdb's table is partial and in-frame only. V, J and clone size are taken as reported in that table, and D and trimming were inferred from the DNA itself. The top ten clones hold 0.6% to 1% of a sample with almost 200,000 clones, roughly 90% of them seen once. The sequence derives from a woman between 65 and 79 years old with acute or convalescent COVID-19. The sample was peripheral blood.

The DNA for the CDR3 is TGTGCCAGCAGCCGGGACAGCTCCTATAATTCACCCCTCCACTTT. Amino acids: CASSRDSSYNSPLHF. This rearrangement joins TRBV7-2 to TRBJ1-6; 7 bases agree with TRBD1. The V gene's germline CDR1 is SGHTA and CDR2 FQGNSA. J gave up 0 bases and V 5 bases, and 1 base lay outside the gene matches. The CDR3 totals 15 residues.